Following are 32 T cell receptor beta chains from one sample sequenced in a study of CD8+ T cells in alopecia areata. Treatment indicated: oral pan-JAK inhibitor, 5-10 mg twice daily. Following extraction, RNA underwent reverse transcription to cDNA, which served as the sequencing template. The repertoire was sequenced with immunoSEQ multiplex PCR; TCRdb's copy has only in-frame clones and lacks some. The table shows approximately 180,000 clones, with 60% occurring only once. Sample: CD4+ T cells sorted from blood, taken at week 24, from a patient treated with tofacitinib. The receptors originated from a human donor with alopecia areata.

The chain recombines TRBV5-1 with TRBJ2-5, with 11 bases lining up with TRBD1. V shed 5 bases, J shed 4 bases, and the junction held 10 bases outside the gene matches. CDR3 length: 16 amino acids. The V gene's germline CDR1 is SGHRS and CDR2 YFSETQ. DNA of the CDR3: TGCGCCAGCAGGTACCGCGGCGGGACAGGGGGAGAGACCCAGTACTTC. Translating it yields CASRYRGGTGGETQYF.

V is TRBV27 and J is TRBJ2-7; D remains unclear. Germline CDR1 is MNHEY and CDR2 is SMNVEV (reference sequence). V lost 9 bases, J lost 3 bases, and 15 bases lay in between. The CDR3 sequence is 13 residues long. The CDR3 loop reads CARTRALDYEQYF. The CDR3 DNA sequence: TGTGCCAGAACCCGGGCCCTAGACTACGAGCAGTACTTC.

This clone was counted once. The rearrangement uses TRBV29-1 and TRBJ2-1; 8 bases agree with TRBD1. The J segment lost 2 bases and the V segment lost 8 bases, leaving 14 bases of the junction unmatched. Germline V gene sequence: CDR1 SQVTM, CDR2 ANQGSEA. The CDR3 contains 16 residues. The CDR3 DNA is TGCAGCACAGACAGGGGTCACGATTTAACCTACAATGAGCAGTTCTTC. As protein: CSTDRGHDLTYNEQFF.

This clone was counted only a few times. The chain is built from TRBV5-1 and TRBJ2-3, with D possibly called TRBD1 or TRBD2 (6 bases each). With 2 bases removed from V and 2 bases from J, the gap between germline ends came to 12 bases. CDR3 length: 15 residues. Germline V CDR1 and CDR2: SGHRS, YFSETQ. CDR3 loop: CASSFRGLPTDTQYF. CDR3 sequence (DNA): TGCGCCAGCAGCTTCCGGGGGCTCCCCACAGATACGCAGTATTTT.

This clone was seen a single time. The chain uses TRBV29-1 and TRBJ2-5; 7 nucleotides agree with TRBD1. Germline V gene lookup returns CDR1 SQVTM and CDR2 ANQGSEA. CDR3 size: 12 residues. J lost 9 bases, V lost 4 bases, and 8 bases had no gene match. CDR3 region: CSVGTGRRAQYF. The CDR3 DNA follows: TGCAGCGTTGGGACAGGCCGAAGGGCCCAGTACTTC.

The V and J genes are TRBV6-5 and TRBJ1-4, with 7 bases matching TRBD1. V lost 2 bases and J lost 4; bases outside the gene matches: 7. Germline assignment: CDR1 MNHEY and CDR2 SVGAGI. The CDR3 loop spans 16 amino acids. CDR3 nucleotides: TGTGCCAGCAGTTACAGGGGACAGCGGGGTAATGAAAAACTGTTTTTT. It encodes CASSYRGQRGNEKLFF.

The chain joins TRBV5-1 to TRBJ2-3; D may be TRBD1 (6 bases). This CDR3 spans 14 amino acids. The germline CDR1 and CDR2 sequences are SGHRS and YFSETQ. V dropped 4 bases and J dropped 2 bases, with 11 bases sitting between them. The CDR3 DNA reads as TGCGCCAGCAGCAACGGACAGCTCACAGATACGCAGTATTTT. Protein: CASSNGQLTDTQYF.

The gene calls are TRBV27 and TRBJ2-6, with D possibly being TRBD2 (6 bases). The CDR3 contains 15 residues. Trimming stripped 5 bases from V and 2 bases from J, with 10 bases between. Germline values: CDR1 MNHEY, CDR2 SMNVEV (reference sequence). The CDR3, as DNA: TGTGCCAGCAGTGGGGGGACGGCTGGGGCCAACGTCCTGACTTTC. Translation gives CASSGGTAGANVLTF.

Only a few counts were recorded for this clone. This chain joins TRBV4-2 and TRBJ2-7; 11 bases are shared with TRBD2. Germline trimming cut 2 bases from V and 3 bases from J; bases unmatched to any gene: 6. The CDR3 has 16 amino acids. Germline lookup yields CDR1 LGHNA and CDR2 YNFKEQ. DNA for the CDR3: TGTGCCAGCAGCCAATCTCTAGCGGGGGGCGTCTACGAGCAGTACTTC. Translating it yields CASSQSLAGGVYEQYF.

This rearrangement joins TRBV29-1 to TRBJ2-1; unclear D gene. Trimming removed 5 bases at V and 9 bases at J, with 17 bases between. Germline values: CDR1 SQVTM, CDR2 ANQGSEA. The length of the CDR3 is 13 residues. The CDR3 DNA reads TGCAGCGTTTCAAGTGCGGAGTACCCTGAGCAGTTCTTC. The encoded protein is CSVSSAEYPEQFF.

The chain combines TRBV30 with TRBJ1-6; no clear D gene. Germline V gene sequence: CDR1 GTSNPN, CDR2 SVGIG (reference sequence). The CDR3 is 14 residues long. Deletions cut 4 bases from V and 7 bases from J, with 14 bases between. DNA for the CDR3: TGTGCCTGGACCGGGCAGACGGGGAATTCACCCCTCCACTTT. Protein product: CAWTGQTGNSPLHF. Full variable domain (outside the CDR3, taken from reference TRBV30 and TRBJ1-6): SQTIHQWPATLVQPVGSPLSLECTVEGTSNPNLYWYRQAAGRGLQLLFYSVGIGQISSEVPQNLSASRPQDRQFILSSKKLLLSDSGFYLCAWTGQTGNSPLHFGNGTRLTVT.

V gene TRBV6-6 combines with J gene TRBJ2-3; possible D gene TRBD1, 6 bases. The CDR3 is made up of 14 amino acids. Germline V gene sequence: CDR1 MNHNY, CDR2 SVGAGI (reference sequence). The germline V and J ends were trimmed by 5 bases and 0 bases, with 9 bases remaining between them. CDR3 in DNA: TGTGCCAGCAGTCGACAGGCGAGCACAGATACGCAGTATTTT. Translating it yields CASSRQASTDTQYF.

The chain joins TRBV9 to TRBJ2-2; weak D call: TRBD2 (5 bases). CDR3 length equals 15 residues. V was pared by 4 bases and J by 5 bases, with 15 bases between. CDR1 and CDR2 (germline): SGDLS, YYNGEE. CDR3: CASSLTGIPTGELFF. The CDR3 DNA follows: TGTGCCAGCAGCCTAACCGGGATCCCTACCGGGGAGCTGTTTTTT. The variable domain in full, completed from reference TRBV9 and TRBJ2-2, reads DSGVTQTPKHLITATGQRVTLRCSPRSGDLSVYWYQQSLDQGLQFLIQYYNGEERAKGNILERFSAQQFPDLHSELNLSSLELGDSALYFCASSLTGIPTGELFFGEGSRLTVL.

V and J are TRBV29-1 and TRBJ2-3; tentatively, D is TRBD2 (5 bases). The CDR3 is 13 residues long. Trimming removed 4 bases from V and 4 bases from J, with 12 bases in between. CDR1 and CDR2 (germline): SQVTM, ANQGSEA. The CDR3 loop reads CSVGAGGPDTQYF. The CDR3 DNA follows: TGCAGCGTTGGCGCGGGTGGCCCAGATACGCAGTATTTT.

This chain connects TRBV11-3 to TRBJ2-7; D assignment may be TRBD1 or TRBD2 (5 bases each). Looked up from germline, CDR1 is SGHNT and CDR2 is YENEEA. This CDR3 is 14 amino acids long. The V end lost 5 bases, the J end lost 2 bases, and 13 bases lay between the germline ends. The chain's CDR3 is CASSGDGTTYEQYF. The CDR3, as DNA: TGTGCCAGCAGCGGGGACGGTACAACCTACGAGCAGTACTTC.

V usage is TRBV2 and J usage is TRBJ2-5, with D perhaps TRBD1 or TRBD2 (5 bases each). The CDR3 totals 12 residues. Germline-derived CDR1 and CDR2 are SNHLY and FYNNEI. The V and J ends lost 11 bases and 5 bases respectively, with 15 bases between them. The CDR3 spells CACARGEETQYF. Written as DNA, the CDR3 is TGTGCCTGCGCGAGGGGTGAGGAGACCCAGTACTTC.

The genes are TRBV29-1 and TRBJ1-6; D is undetermined. The CDR3 runs to 13 residues. Germline V lookup: CDR1 SQVTM, CDR2 ANQGSEA. DNA for the CDR3: TGCACAAACCCCGGTATGGATAATTCACCCCTCCACTTT. Translating gives CTNPGMDNSPLHF. The whole variable domain, remainder taken from reference TRBV29-1 and TRBJ1-6, is SAVISQKPSRDICQRGTSLTIQCQVDSQVTMMFWYRQQPGQSLTLIATANQGSEATYESGFVIDKFPISRPNLTFSTLTVSNMSPEDSSIYLCTNPGMDNSPLHFGNGTRLTVT.

This chain connects TRBV29-1 to TRBJ1-1; perhaps TRBD1 as D (6 bases). The CDR3 length is 12 residues. Germline CDR1 is SQVTM and CDR2 is ANQGSEA. The V end was cut by 6 bases, the J end by 7 bases, with 15 bases between. For the CDR3, the DNA is TGCAGCGTCGTGGGAGGGGGAGGTGAAGCTTTCTTT. It codes for CSVVGGGGEAFF.

This chain links TRBV30 with TRBJ2-5; 10 positions agree with TRBD1. The CDR3 is 15 residues long. Germline assignment: CDR1 GTSNPN and CDR2 SVGIG (reference sequence). Trimming removed 8 bases from V and 5 bases from J; junction bases left unmatched: 14. The CDR3 DNA reads TGTGCCGGGGACCCCGGACAGGGGGGGATCGAGACCCAGTACTTC. It encodes CAGDPGQGGIETQYF. The full variable domain, with the rest looked up from reference TRBV30 and TRBJ2-5, is SQTIHQWPATLVQPVGSPLSLECTVEGTSNPNLYWYRQAAGRGLQLLFYSVGIGQISSEVPQNLSASRPQDRQFILSSKKLLLSDSGFYLCAGDPGQGGIETQYFGPGTRLLVL.

This chain uses TRBV6-5 with TRBJ1-1; D is unresolved. The length of the CDR3 is 13 residues. Germline CDR1 is MNHEY and CDR2 is SVGAGI. V lost 2 bases and J lost 5, with 9 bases in between. This CDR3 is CASSYRAGTEAFF. The CDR3 DNA follows: TGTGCCAGCAGTTACAGGGCTGGAACTGAAGCTTTCTTT.

The rearrangement uses TRBV27 and TRBJ1-5, with a tentative D call TRBD1 (5 bases). The CDR3 loop spans 17 amino acids. The germline V and J ends were trimmed by 5 bases and 5 bases, with 22 bases remaining between them. Germline V gene data show CDR1 as MNHEY and CDR2 as SMNVEV (reference sequence). As DNA, the CDR3 is TGTGCCAGCAGTCCAAATAGGGCATCGGGGCAAGATCAGCCCCAGCATTTT. Amino acid sequence: CASSPNRASGQDQPQHF.

This chain joins TRBV7-2 and TRBJ1-1, with D maybe TRBD1 (6 bases). Germline V gives CDR1 SGHTA, CDR2 FQGNSA. The CDR3 contains 14 residues. V was shortened by 5 bases and J by 6 bases, with 16 bases between the two germline ends. As DNA, the CDR3 is TGTGCCAGCAGCCCCGGCAGGGGTTCGTCTGAAGCTTTCTTT. This codes for CASSPGRGSSEAFF.

Remarks on this clone: Other nucleotide sequences in the sample specify the same CDR3. This sequence joins TRBV30 and TRBJ2-3, with 8 bases matching TRBD2. The CDR3 contains 14 residues. CDR1 GTSNPN and CDR2 SVGIG come from the germline V gene (reference sequence). Trimming at V came to 0 bases and at J to 3 bases, leaving 2 bases not matched to a gene. DNA of the CDR3: TGTGCCTGGAGTGTACGGGGGGGTACAGATACGCAGTATTTT. Translated: CAWSVRGGTDTQYF.

In this sample, this clone turned up a few times. The CDR3 DNA sequence: TGTGCCAGTAGTACAGGGTCGCGTGGCTACACCTTC. Residues: CASSTGSRGYTF. The rearrangement joins TRBV19 to TRBJ1-2; TRBD1 is a possible D gene (5 bases). V gave up 4 bases and J gave up 7 bases, with 10 bases separating them. Germline V lookup: CDR1 LNHDA, CDR2 SQIVND (reference sequence). The CDR3 is 12 amino acids.

The chain links TRBV30 to TRBJ2-1; the D is unclear. The CDR3 spans 14 residues. The germline V and J ends were trimmed by 2 bases and 4 bases, with 12 bases remaining between them. The germline gives CDR1 GTSNPN, CDR2 SVGIG (reference sequence). CDR3 protein: CAWSFGWEYNEQFF. In nucleotides, the CDR3 is TGTGCCTGGAGTTTTGGTTGGGAATACAATGAGCAGTTCTTC.

This clone was detected only a few times. Written as DNA, the CDR3 is TGTGCCCGCGGCGAGGGGGGACAGGGGGGCCTGGGGGCCTACGAGCAGTACTTC. This encodes CARGEGGQGGLGAYEQYF. This chain connects TRBV11-3 to TRBJ2-7; the match to TRBD1 covers 11 bases. CDR1 and CDR2 (germline): SGHNT, YENEEA. This CDR3 comprises 18 residues. Trimming removed 11 bases from V and 2 bases from J; junction bases left unmatched: 20.

This clone occurred a few times. The chain links TRBV29-1 to TRBJ2-2, with no clear D. The V gene lost 4 bases and the J gene lost 1 base, with 10 bases spanning the gap. The CDR3 is made up of 14 amino acids. Germline CDR1 SQVTM, CDR2 ANQGSEA. The CDR3 nucleotides read TGCAGCGTTGCAGTATTAGGGAACACCGGGGAGCTGTTTTTT. Its protein product is CSVAVLGNTGELFF.

This clone was detected ten times or more. Other DNA sequences in this sample translate to the same CDR3. The V and J genes are TRBV5-6 and TRBJ2-7, with D hard to call. This CDR3 region has 13 residues. The germline V gene encodes CDR1 SGHDT and CDR2 YYEEEE. Trimming removed 2 bases at V and 0 bases at J, with 6 bases between. DNA for the CDR3: TGTGCCAGCAGCTTCGGCGGCTCCTACGAGCAGTACTTC. It codes for CASSFGGSYEQYF.

This clone has a handful of counts. The chain is built from TRBV10-3 and TRBJ1-2, with 7 bases identical to TRBD1. V was pared by 3 bases and J by 7 bases, with 5 bases of the junction left unmatched. The CDR3 loop spans 13 amino acids. CDR1 is ENHRY and CDR2 is SYGVKD in the germline V gene. Written as DNA, the CDR3 is TGTGCCATCAGTGACCGACAGGGAGGTGGCTACACCTTC. Protein product: CAISDRQGGGYTF.

The chain has TRBV15 and TRBJ2-5; D gene uncertain. The CDR3 extends over 15 amino acids. Per the germline V gene, CDR1 is LNHNV and CDR2 is YYDKDF (reference sequence). V shed 0 bases and J shed 4 bases, with 12 bases lying between them. In DNA, the CDR3 is TGTGCCACCAGCAGAGATGGACCTTTAAGAGAGACCCAGTACTTC. Protein product: CATSRDGPLRETQYF.

The chain carries TRBV11-2 and TRBJ2-1, with 9 bases that match TRBD1. The V segment lost 5 bases and the J segment 7 bases; nucleotides outside the gene matches: 12. Germline CDR1 reads SGHAT; CDR2 reads FQNNGV. CDR3 length: 16 residues. The DNA of the CDR3 is TGTGCCAGCAGCACAGAGCCGGGACAGGGAAGGAATGAGCAGTTCTTC. Translating gives CASSTEPGQGRNEQFF.

The gene calls are TRBV10-3 and TRBJ2-7; D uncertain. Trimming removed 0 bases at V and 6 bases at J, with 6 bases between. The CDR3 runs 12 residues. Looked up from germline, CDR1 is ENHRY and CDR2 is SYGVKD. CDR3 coding DNA: TGTGCCATCAGTGAGTCTCAGGCCGAGCAGTACTTC. It encodes CAISESQAEQYF.